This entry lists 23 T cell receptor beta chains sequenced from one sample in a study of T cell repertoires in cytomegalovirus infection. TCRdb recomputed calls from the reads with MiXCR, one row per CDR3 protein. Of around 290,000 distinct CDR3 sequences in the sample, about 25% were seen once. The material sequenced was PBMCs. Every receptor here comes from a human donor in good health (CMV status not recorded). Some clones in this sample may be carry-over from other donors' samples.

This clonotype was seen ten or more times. In DNA, the CDR3 is TGTGCCAGCAGCCTGCAGGCTCAGCCCCAGCATTTT. Translation gives CASSLQAQPQHF. The chain is built from TRBV7-2 and TRBJ1-5; no clear D. The germline V gene encodes CDR1 SGHTA and CDR2 FQGNSA. The CDR3 covers 12 residues. V lost 5 bases and J lost 6, with 8 bases in between.

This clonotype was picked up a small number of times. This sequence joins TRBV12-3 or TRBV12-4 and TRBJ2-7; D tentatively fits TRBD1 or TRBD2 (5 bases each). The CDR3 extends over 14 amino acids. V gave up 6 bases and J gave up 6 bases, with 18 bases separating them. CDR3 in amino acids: CASSPRGTGSEQYF. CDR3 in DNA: TGTGCCAGCAGCCCCAGAGGGACCGGATCCGAGCAGTACTTC.

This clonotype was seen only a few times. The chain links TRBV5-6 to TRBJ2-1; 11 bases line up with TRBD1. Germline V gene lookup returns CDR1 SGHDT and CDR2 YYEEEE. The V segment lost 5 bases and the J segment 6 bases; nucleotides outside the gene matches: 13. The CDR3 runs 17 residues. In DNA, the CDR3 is TGTGCCAGCAGTCTAGGACAGGGGGCATTTGAGGTCAATGAGCAGTTCTTC. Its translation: CASSLGQGAFEVNEQFF.

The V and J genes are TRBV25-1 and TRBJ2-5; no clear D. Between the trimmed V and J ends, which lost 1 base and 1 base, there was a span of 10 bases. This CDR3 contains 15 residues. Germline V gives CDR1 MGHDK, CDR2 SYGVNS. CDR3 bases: TGTGCCAGCAGTGAATCGATAGAAACCCAAGAGACCCAGTACTTC. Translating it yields CASSESIETQETQYF.

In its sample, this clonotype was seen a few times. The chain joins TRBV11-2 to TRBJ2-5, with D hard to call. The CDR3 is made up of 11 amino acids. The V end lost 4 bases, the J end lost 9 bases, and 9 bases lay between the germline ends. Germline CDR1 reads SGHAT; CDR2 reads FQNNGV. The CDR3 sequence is CASSSLGSQYF. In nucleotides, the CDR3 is TGTGCCAGCAGCTCCCTTGGGTCCCAGTACTTC.

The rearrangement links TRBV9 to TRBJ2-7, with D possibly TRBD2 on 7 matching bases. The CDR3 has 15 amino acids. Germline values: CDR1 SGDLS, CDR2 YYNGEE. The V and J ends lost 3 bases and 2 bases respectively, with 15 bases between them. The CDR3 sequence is CASSAGGLLTYEQYF. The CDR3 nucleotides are TGTGCCAGCAGCGCGGGGGGCCTTCTCACCTACGAGCAGTACTTC.

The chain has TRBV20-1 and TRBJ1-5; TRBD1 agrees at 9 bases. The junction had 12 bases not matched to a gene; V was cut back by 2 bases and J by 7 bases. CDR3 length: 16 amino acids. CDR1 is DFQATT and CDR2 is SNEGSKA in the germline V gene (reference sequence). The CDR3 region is CSARLRTGQGDQPQHF. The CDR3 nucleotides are TGCAGTGCTAGACTTAGGACGGGACAGGGAGACCAGCCCCAGCATTTT.

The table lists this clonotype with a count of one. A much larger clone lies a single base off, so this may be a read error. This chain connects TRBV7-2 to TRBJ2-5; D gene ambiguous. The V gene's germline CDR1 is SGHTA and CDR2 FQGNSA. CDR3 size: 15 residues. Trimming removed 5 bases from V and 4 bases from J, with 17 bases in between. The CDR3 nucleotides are TGTGCCAGCAGCCTGGTGATTTACCCGGGAGAGACCCAGTACTTC. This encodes CASSLVIYPGETQYF.

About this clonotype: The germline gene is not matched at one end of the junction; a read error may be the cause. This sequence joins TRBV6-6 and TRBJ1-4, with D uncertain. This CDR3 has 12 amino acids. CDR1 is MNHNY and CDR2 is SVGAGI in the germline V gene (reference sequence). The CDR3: CAISLKSEKLFF. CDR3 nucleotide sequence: TGTGCCATCAGTTTGAAGTCGGAAAAACTGTTTTTT.

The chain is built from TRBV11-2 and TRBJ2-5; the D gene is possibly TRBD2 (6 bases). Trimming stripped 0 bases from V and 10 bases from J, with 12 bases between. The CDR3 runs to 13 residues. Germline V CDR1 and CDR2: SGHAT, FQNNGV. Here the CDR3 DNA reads TGTGCCAGCAGCTTAGATCAGATGGGGGGCCAGTACTTC. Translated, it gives CASSLDQMGGQYF. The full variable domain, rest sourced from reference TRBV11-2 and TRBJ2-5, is EAGVAQSPRYKIIEKRQSVAFWCNPISGHATLYWYQQILGQGPKLLIQFQNNGVVDDSQLPKDRFSAERLKGVDSTLKIQPAKLEDSAVYLCASSLDQMGGQYFGPGTRLLVL.

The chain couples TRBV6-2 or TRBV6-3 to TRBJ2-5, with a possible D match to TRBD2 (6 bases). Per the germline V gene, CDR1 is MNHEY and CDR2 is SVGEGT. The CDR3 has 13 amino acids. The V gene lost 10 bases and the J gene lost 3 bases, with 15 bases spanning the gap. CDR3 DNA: TGTGCCACCACGGACTATAGAAAAGAGACCCAGTACTTC. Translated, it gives CATTDYRKETQYF.

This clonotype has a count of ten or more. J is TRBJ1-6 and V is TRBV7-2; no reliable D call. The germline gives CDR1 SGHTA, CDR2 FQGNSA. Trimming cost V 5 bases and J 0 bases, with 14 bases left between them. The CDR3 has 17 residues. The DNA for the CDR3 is TGTGCCAGCAGCCCACGGCGGCGGAGCTCCTATAATTCACCCCTCCACTTT. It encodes CASSPRRRSSYNSPLHF.

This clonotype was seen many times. CDR3 loop: CASSLTPAGAEAFF. The CDR3, as DNA: TGTGCCAGCAGCTTAACACCAGCGGGTGCTGAAGCTTTCTTT. This sequence joins TRBV7-9 and TRBJ1-1; D ambiguous. The CDR3 covers 14 residues. Germline CDR1 is SEHNR and CDR2 is FQNEAQ (reference sequence). Between the trimmed V and J ends, which lost 2 bases and 6 bases, there was a span of 13 bases.

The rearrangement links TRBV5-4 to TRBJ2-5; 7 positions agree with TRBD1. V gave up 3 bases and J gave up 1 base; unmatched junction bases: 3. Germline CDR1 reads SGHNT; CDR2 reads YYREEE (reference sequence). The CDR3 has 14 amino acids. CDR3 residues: CASSSRDSQETQYF. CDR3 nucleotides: TGTGCCAGCAGCTCCCGGGACAGCCAAGAGACCCAGTACTTC.

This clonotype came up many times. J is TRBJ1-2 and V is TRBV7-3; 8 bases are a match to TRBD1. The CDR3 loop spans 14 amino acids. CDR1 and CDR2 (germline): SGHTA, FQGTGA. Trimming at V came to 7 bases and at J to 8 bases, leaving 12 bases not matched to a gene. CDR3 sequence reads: CASTMDRVSYGYTF. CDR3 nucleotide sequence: TGTGCCAGCACCATGGACAGGGTTTCCTACGGCTACACCTTC.

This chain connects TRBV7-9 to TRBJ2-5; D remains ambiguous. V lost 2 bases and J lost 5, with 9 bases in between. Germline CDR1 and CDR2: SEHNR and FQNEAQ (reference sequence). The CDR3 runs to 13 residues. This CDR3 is CASSLLGLETQYF. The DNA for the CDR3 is TGTGCCAGCAGCTTATTGGGTTTGGAGACCCAGTACTTC.

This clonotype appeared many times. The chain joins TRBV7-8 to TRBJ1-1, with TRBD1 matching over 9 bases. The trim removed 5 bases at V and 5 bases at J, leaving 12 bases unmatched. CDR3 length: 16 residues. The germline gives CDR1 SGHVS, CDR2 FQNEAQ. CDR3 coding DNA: TGTGCCAGCAGCCCTCGGGGGACAGGGCGGCGTACTGAAGCTTTCTTT. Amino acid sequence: CASSPRGTGRRTEAFF.

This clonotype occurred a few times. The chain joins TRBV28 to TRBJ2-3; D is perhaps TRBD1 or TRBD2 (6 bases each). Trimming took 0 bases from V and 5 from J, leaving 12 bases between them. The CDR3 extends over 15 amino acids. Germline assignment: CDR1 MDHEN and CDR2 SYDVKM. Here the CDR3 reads CASSLWGGQGDTQYF. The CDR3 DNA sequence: TGTGCCAGCAGTTTATGGGGGGGCCAGGGAGATACGCAGTATTTT.

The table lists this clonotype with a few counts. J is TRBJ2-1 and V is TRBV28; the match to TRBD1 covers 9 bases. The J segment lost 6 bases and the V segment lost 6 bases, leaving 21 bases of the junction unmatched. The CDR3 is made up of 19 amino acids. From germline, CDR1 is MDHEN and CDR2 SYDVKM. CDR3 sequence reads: CASSPSIVLDRGVINEQFF. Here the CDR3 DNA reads TGTGCCAGCAGCCCCTCCATCGTCCTCGACAGGGGGGTGATCAATGAGCAGTTCTTC.

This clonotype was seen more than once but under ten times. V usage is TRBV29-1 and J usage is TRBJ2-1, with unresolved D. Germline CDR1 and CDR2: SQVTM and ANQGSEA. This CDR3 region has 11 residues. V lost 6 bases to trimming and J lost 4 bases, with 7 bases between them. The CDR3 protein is CSVVPYNEQFF. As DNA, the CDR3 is TGCAGCGTGGTGCCATACAATGAGCAGTTCTTC.

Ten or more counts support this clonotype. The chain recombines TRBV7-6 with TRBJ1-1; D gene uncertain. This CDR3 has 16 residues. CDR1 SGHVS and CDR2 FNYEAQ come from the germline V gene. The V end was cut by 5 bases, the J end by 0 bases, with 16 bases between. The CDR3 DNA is TGTGCCAGCAGCGCCAACAGAAAGAGTCTGAACACTGAAGCTTTCTTT. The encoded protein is CASSANRKSLNTEAFF.

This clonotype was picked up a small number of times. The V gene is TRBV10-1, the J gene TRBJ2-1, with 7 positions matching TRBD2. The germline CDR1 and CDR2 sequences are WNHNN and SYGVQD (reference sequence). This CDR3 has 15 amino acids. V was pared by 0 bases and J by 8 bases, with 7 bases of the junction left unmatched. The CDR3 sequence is CASSESTASGDEQFF. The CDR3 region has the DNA TGCGCCAGCAGTGAGTCGACGGCTAGCGGCGATGAGCAGTTCTTC.

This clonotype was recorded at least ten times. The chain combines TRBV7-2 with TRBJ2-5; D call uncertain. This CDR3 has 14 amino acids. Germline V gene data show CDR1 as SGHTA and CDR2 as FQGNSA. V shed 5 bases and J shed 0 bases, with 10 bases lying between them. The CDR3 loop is CASSARPYQETQYF. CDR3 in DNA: TGTGCCAGCAGCGCAAGACCGTACCAAGAGACCCAGTACTTC.